The TCR beta chain described here comes from a study of sequential checkpoint blockade in melanoma. Turning to the study itself: First-line arms were nivolumab then ipilimumab, or the reverse, randomized 1:1.

This CDR3 is 16 amino acids long. With 3 bases clipped from V and 3 bases from J, the junction kept 5 bases outside the gene matches. The germline gives CDR1 MGHRA, CDR2 YSYEKL. The treatment here: randomized to nivolumab then ipilimumab (arm A) or the reverse (arm B). From thawed PBMCs, live CD3+CD8+ cells negative for CD19 and CD56 were sorted. Clones were read by immunoSEQ multiplex PCR, and TCRdb kept only the in-frame ones, dropping some. This table holds 35,000 to 45,000 clones, almost 85% found once. J is TRBJ2-7 and V is TRBV4-1, with 13 positions matching TRBD2. Here the sequenced sample was CD8+ T cells sorted from blood (inferred from file names), taken from a patient given nivolumab and ipilimumab in sequence. The receptor comes from a human donor with melanoma. DNA for the CDR3: TGCGCCAGCAGCCAGGTACTAGCGGGGGGGAACTACGAGCAGTACTTC. This sequence encodes CASSQVLAGGNYEQYF.